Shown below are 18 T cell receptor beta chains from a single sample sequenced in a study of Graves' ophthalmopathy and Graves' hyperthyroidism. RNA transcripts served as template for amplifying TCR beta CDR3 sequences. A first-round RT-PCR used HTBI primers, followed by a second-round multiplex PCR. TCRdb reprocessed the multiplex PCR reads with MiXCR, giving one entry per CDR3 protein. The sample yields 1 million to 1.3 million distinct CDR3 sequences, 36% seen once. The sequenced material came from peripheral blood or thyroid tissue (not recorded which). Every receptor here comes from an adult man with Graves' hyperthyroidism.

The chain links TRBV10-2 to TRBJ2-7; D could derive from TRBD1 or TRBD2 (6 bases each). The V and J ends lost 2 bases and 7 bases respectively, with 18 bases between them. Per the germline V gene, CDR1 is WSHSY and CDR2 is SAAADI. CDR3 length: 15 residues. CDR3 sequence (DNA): TGCGCCAGCAGTGAGAAGGGGGGCGCCCCTCTTGAGCAGTACTTC. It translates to CASSEKGGAPLEQYF.

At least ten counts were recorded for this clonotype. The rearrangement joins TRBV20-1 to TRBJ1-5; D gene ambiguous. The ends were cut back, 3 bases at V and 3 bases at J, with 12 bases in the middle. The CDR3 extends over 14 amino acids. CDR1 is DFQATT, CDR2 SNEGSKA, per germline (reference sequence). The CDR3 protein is CSASSTRDNQPQHF. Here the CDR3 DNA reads TGCAGTGCTAGCTCGACGAGAGACAATCAGCCCCAGCATTTT.

The DNA for the CDR3 is TGTGCCAGCAGTGCCAGGGACTACTATGGCTACACCTTC. This codes for CASSARDYYGYTF. The chain employs TRBV2 and TRBJ1-2; TRBD1 is a possible D gene (5 bases). CDR3 length: 13 amino acids. CDR1 and CDR2 (germline): SNHLY, FYNNEI. Trimming took off 4 bases at V and 3 bases at J, with 9 bases between the two ends. The full variable domain, with the rest looked up from reference TRBV2 and TRBJ1-2, is EPEVTQTPSHQVTQMGQEVILRCVPISNHLYFYWYRQILGQKVEFLVSFYNNEISEKSEIFDDQFSVERPDGSNFTLKIRSTKLEDSAMYFCASSARDYYGYTFGSGTRLTVV.

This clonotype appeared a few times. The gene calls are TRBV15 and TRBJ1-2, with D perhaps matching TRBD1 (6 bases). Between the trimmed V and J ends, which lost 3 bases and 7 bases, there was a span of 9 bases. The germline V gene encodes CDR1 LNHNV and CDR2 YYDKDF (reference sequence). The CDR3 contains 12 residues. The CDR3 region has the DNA TGTGCCACCAGCAGCCAAGGGGGTGGCTACACCTTC. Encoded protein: CATSSQGGGYTF.

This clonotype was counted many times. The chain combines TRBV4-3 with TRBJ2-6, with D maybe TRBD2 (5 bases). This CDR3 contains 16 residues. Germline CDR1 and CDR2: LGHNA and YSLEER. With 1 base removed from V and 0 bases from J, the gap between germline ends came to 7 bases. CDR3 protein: CASSQGAGSGANVLTF. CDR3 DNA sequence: TGCGCCAGCAGCCAAGGCGCGGGCTCTGGGGCCAACGTCCTGACTTTC.

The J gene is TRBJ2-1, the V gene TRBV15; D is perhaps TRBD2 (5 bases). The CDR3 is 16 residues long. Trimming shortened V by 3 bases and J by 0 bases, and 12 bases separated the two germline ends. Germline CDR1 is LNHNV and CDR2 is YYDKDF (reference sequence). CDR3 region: CATSRTLEDSYNEQFF. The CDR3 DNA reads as TGTGCCACCAGCAGGACTTTGGAGGACTCCTACAATGAGCAGTTCTTC. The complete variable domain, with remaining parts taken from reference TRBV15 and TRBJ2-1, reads DAMVIQNPRYQVTQFGKPVTLSCSQTLNHNVMYWYQQKSSQAPKLLFHYYDKDFNNEADTPDNFQSRRPNTSFCFLDIRSPGLGDTAMYLCATSRTLEDSYNEQFFGPGTRLTVL.

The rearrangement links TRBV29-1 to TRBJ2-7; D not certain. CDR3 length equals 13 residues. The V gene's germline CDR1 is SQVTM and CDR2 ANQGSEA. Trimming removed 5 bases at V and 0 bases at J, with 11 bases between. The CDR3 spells CSVRVHSSYEQYF. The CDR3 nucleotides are TGCAGCGTTCGTGTCCACAGCTCCTACGAGCAGTACTTC.

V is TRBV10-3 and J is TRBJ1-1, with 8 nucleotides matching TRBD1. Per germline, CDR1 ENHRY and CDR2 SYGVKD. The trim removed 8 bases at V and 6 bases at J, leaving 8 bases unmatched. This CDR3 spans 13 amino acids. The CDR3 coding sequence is TGTGCCATCGGATGGACAGGGTTTTCTGAAGCTTTCTTT. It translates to CAIGWTGFSEAFF.

DNA of the CDR3: TGTGCCAGCAGTTTTCCCCCGGACAGGGGCTCTGGGGCCAACGTCCTGACTTTC. Translating gives CASSFPPDRGSGANVLTF. This chain links TRBV12-3 or TRBV12-4 with TRBJ2-6, with 9 bases lining up with TRBD1. Trimming took 3 bases from V and 0 from J; bases not matched to a gene: 6. This CDR3 is built from 18 residues.

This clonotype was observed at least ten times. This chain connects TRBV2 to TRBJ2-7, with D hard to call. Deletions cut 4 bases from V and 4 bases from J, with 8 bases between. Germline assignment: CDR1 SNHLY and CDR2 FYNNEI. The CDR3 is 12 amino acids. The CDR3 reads CASSVRIYEQYF. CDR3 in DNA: TGTGCCAGCAGTGTGAGAATTTACGAGCAGTACTTC.

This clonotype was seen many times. For the CDR3, the DNA is TGCAGCGTTGCGGGGGCCCCGGGAGAGCAGTACTTC. It specifies CSVAGAPGEQYF. The V and J genes are TRBV29-1 and TRBJ2-7; D tentatively fits TRBD1 or TRBD2 (6 bases each). CDR3 length: 12 residues. Trimming removed 4 bases from V and 7 bases from J, with 14 bases in between. Per the germline V gene, CDR1 is SQVTM and CDR2 is ANQGSEA.

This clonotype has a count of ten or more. CDR3 DNA: TGTGCCATCAGGAGACAGACTCCCGGGGAGCTGTTTTTT. Amino acid sequence: CAIRRQTPGELFF. The chain joins TRBV10-3 to TRBJ2-2, with a tentative D call TRBD1 (5 bases). The CDR3 covers 13 residues. V was pared by 6 bases and J by 6 bases, with 11 bases between. The germline V gene encodes CDR1 ENHRY and CDR2 SYGVKD.

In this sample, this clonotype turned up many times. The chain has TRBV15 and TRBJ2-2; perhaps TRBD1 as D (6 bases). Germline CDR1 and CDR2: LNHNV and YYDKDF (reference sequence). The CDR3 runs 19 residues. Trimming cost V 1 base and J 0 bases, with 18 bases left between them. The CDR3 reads CATSRVRGNLVTNTGELFF. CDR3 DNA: TGTGCCACCAGCAGAGTCAGGGGAAACTTGGTAACGAACACCGGGGAGCTGTTTTTT.

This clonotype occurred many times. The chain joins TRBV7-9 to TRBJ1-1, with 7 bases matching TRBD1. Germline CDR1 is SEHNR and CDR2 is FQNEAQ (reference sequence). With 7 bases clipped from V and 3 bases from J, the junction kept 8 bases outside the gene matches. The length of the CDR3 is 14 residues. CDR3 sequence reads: CASTYDRADTEAFF. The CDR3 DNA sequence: TGTGCCAGCACATACGACAGGGCAGACACTGAAGCTTTCTTT.

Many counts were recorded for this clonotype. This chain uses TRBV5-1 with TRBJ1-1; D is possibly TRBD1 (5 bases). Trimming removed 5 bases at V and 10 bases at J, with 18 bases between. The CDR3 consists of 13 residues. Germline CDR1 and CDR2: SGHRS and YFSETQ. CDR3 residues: CASRSRGDRSAFF. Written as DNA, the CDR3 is TGCGCCAGCAGATCCCGAGGGGATAGGTCAGCTTTCTTT. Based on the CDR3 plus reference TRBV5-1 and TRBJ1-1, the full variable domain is KAGVTQTPRYLIKTRGQQVTLSCSPISGHRSVSWYQQTPGQGLQFLFEYFSETQRNKGNFPGRFSGRQFSNSRSEMNVSTLELGDSALYLCASRSRGDRSAFFGQGTRLTVV.

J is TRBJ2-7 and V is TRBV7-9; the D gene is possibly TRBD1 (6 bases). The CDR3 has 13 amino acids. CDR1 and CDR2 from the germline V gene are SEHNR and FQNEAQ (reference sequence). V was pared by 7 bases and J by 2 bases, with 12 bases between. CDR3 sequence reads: CASTAWTAYEQYF. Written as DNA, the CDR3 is TGTGCCAGCACAGCGTGGACAGCCTACGAGCAGTACTTC. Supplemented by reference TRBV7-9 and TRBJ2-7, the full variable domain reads DTGVSQNPRHKITKRGQNVTFRCDPISEHNRLYWYRQTLGQGPEFLTYFQNEAQLEKSRLLSDRFSAERPKGSFSTLEIQRTEQGDSAMYLCASTAWTAYEQYFGPGTRLTVT.

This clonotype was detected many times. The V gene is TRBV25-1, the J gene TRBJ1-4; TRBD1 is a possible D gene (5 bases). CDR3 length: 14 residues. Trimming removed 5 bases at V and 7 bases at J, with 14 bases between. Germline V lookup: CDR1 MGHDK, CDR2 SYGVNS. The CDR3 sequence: CASSRGFPAEKLFF. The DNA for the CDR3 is TGTGCCAGCAGTCGGGGCTTTCCTGCTGAAAAACTGTTTTTT.

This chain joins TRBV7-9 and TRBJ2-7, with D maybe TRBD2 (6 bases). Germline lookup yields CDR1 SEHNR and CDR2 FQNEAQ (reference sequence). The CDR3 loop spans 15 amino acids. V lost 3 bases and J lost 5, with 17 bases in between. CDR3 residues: CASSLPGSILHEQYF. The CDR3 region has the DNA TGTGCCAGCAGCTTGCCCGGGAGTATTCTCCACGAGCAGTACTTC.